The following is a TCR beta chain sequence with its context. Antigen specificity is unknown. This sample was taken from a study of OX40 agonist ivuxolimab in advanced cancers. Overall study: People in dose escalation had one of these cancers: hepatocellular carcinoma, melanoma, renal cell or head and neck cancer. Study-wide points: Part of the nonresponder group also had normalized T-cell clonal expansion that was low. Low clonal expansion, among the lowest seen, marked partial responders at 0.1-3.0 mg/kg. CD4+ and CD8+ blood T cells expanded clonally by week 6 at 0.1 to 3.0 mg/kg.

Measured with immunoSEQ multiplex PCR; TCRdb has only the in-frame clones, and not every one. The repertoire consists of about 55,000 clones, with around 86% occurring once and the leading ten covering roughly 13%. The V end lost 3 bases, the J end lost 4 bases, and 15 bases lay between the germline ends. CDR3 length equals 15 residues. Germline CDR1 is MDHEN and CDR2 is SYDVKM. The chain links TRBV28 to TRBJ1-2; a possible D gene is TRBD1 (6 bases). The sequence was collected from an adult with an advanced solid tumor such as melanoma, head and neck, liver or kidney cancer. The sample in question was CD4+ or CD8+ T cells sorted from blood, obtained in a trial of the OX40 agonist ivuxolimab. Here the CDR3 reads CASSFLFTGFYGYTF. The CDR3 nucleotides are TGTGCCAGCAGTTTTTTGTTTACAGGGTTCTATGGCTACACCTTC.